This TCR beta chain was observed in a study of CXCR3-negative and CXCR3-positive naive CD8 T cells. General study findings and limits: Comparably high diversity was seen in both naive subsets, and much lower diversity in memory CD8+ cells. A higher hydrophobicity marked the TRB CDR3s of CXCR3-positive naive cells versus CXCR3-negative naive cells. Naive subsets did not differ in surface CD5, and TRB CDR3 properties served to infer TCR strength.

Notes on this clonotype: The antigen remains undetermined.

Via 5' RACE with UMI labels, TRB cDNA libraries were prepared. After re-calling the 5' RACE reads, TCRdb lists one entry per CDR3 protein, DNA absent. The sample totals 150,000 to 170,000 distinct CDR3 sequences. Germline V lookup: CDR1 SNHLY, CDR2 FYNNEI. This CDR3 has 17 amino acids. The receptor was derived from a human donor in good health. Some clones in this sample may be carry-over from other donors' samples. The specimen was naive CXCR3+ CD8+ T cells from blood. The subset here: CD45RO-CCR7+CD27+CD95- naive CD8+ T cells expressing CXCR3 (TNR3+). The J gene is TRBJ2-3, the V gene TRBV2; lacking DNA, the TRBD2 call made by TCRdb goes unchecked. The CDR3 here is CASSERQTPSGTDTQYF.